Described below is a single T cell receptor (beta chain) sequence and its context. Authors' methods: Amplification from reference gene primers served as the basis for estimated nucleated cell counts. Sequencing used immunoSEQ multiplex PCR; TCRdb keeps in-frame clones, though not all of them. V and J calls and clone size are as listed in that table; D and trimming were resolved from the DNA. The sample records 60,000 to 80,000 clones, roughly 88% being singletons. This entry is derived from a study of blood T cell repertoires in COVID-19. About the research overall: COVID-19 samples from acute and convalescent phases originated in the United States, Italy and Spain. PBMCs, B-cell-depleted T cells, or T cells were the source of the cDNA or gDNA that made up the material.

Germline CDR1 is SGHRS and CDR2 is YFSETQ. V shed 3 bases, J shed 6 bases, and the junction held 6 bases outside the gene matches. The CDR3 totals 14 residues. V and J are TRBV5-1 and TRBJ2-3; 8 nucleotides line up with TRBD2. Specimen: peripheral blood. The origin of this receptor is a human donor in a cohort sampled during active COVID-19. DNA for the CDR3: TGCGCCAGCAGCTCCACGGGGGGGGTCGATACGCAGTATTTT. Protein: CASSSTGGVDTQYF. The full variable domain, its missing parts supplied by reference TRBV5-1 and TRBJ2-3, is KAGVTQTPRYLIKTRGQQVTLSCSPISGHRSVSWYQQTPGQGLQFLFEYFSETQRNKGNFPGRFSGRQFSNSRSEMNVSTLELGDSALYLCASSSTGGVDTQYFGPGTRLTVL.